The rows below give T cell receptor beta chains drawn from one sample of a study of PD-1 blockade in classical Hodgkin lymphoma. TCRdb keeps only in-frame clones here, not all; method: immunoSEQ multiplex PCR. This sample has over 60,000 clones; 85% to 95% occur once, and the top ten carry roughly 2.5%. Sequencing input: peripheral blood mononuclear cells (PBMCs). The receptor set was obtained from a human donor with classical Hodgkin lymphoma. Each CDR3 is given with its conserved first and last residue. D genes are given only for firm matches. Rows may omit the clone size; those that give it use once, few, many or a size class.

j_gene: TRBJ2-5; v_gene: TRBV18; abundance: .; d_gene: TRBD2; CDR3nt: TGTGCCAGCTCACCGCAAGCGGGAGGCGGGGGGACCCAGTACTTC; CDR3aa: CASSPQAGGGGTQYF
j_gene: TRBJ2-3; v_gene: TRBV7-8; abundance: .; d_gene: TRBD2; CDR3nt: TGTGCCAGCAAGCCAGCGGGAGGCACAGATACGCAGTATTTT; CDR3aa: CASKPAGGTDTQYF
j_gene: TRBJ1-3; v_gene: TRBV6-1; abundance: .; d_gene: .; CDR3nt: TGTGCCAGCAGTGACCCCTCTGTGCTTGGCTCTGGAAACACCATATATTTT; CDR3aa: CASSDPSVLGSGNTIYF
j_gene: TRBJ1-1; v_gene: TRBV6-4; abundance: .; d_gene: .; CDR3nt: TGTGCCAGCAATGGGATCGAAGCTTTCTTT; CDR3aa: CASNGIEAFF
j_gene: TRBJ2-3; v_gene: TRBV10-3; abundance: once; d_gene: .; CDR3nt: TGTGCCATCGGCCAAGCCCCTGATACGCAGTATTTT; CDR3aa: CAIGQAPDTQYF
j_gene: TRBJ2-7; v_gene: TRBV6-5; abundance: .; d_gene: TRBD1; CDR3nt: TGTGCCAGCAGTTACTCGAGAAGGGGGCACTACGAGCAGTACTTC; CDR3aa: CASSYSRRGHYEQYF
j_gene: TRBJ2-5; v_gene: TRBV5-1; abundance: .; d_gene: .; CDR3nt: TGCGCCAGCAGCTCTCAAGGGAGAGAGACCCAGTACTTC; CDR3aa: CASSSQGRETQYF
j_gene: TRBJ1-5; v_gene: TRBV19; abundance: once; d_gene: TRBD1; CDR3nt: TGTGCCAGTAGTATAAGGCAGGGGGAATATCAGCCCCAGCATTTT; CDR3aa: CASSIRQGEYQPQHF
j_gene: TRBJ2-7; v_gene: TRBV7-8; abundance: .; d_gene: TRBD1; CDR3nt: TGTGCCAGCAGCCGAGACAGGGAAGTCGGCGAGCAGTACTTC; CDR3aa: CASSRDREVGEQYF
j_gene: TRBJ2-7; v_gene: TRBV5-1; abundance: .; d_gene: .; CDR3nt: TGCGCCAGCAGCTTGGAAGGGGGTCATCCCTACGAGCAGTACTTC; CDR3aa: CASSLEGGHPYEQYF
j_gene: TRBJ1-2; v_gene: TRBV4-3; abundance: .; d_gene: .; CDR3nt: TGCGCCAGCAGCCAAGATCTGGGGACTCTAGACTACGGCTACACCTTC; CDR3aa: CASSQDLGTLDYGYTF
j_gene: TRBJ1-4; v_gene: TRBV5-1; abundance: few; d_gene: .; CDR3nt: TGCGCCAGCAGCTCGGATGGATGGGGGGAGGAAAAACTGTTTTTT; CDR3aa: CASSSDGWGEEKLFF
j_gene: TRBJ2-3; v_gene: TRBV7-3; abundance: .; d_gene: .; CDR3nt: TGTGCCAGCAGCTTAGGCCAGGGGCTAGATACGCAGTATTTT; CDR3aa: CASSLGQGLDTQYF
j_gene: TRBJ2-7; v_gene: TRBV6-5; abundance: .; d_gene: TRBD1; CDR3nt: TGTGCCAGCAGCGAGACAGGGGGCTCCTACGAGCAGTACTTC; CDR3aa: CASSETGGSYEQYF
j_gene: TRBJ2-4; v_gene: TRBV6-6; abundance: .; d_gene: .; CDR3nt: TGTGCCAGCAGTACGGACAGAAAACTATATTACTTC; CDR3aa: CASSTDRKLYYF
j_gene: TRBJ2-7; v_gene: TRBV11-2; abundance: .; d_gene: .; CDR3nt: TGTGCCAGCAGCTCCAACAGGGACCTGAACGAGCAGTACTTC; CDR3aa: CASSSNRDLNEQYF
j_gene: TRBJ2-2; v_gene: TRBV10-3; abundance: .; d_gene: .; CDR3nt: TGTGCCATCAGTGAGTACGGGGAGCTGTTTTTT; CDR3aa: CAISEYGELFF
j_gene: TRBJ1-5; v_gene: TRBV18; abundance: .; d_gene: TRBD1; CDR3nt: TGTGCCAGCTCACCACCTGGGACAGGGGTAGCTCAGCCCCAGCATTTT; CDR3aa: CASSPPGTGVAQPQHF
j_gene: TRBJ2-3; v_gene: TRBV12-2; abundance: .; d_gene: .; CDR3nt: TGTGCAAGTCGCTTAGACAAGGTCCCCTCTAGCGGCACAGATACGCAGTATTTT; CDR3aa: CASRLDKVPSSGTDTQYF
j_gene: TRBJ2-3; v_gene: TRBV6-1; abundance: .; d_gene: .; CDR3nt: TGTGCCAGCAGTGAAGCGCAGGGGAGCACAGATACGCAGTATTTT; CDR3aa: CASSEAQGSTDTQYF
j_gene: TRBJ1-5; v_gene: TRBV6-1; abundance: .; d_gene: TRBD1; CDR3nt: TGTGCCAGCAGTCCGACAGGGGTCAGCAATCAGCCCCAGCATTTT; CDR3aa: CASSPTGVSNQPQHF